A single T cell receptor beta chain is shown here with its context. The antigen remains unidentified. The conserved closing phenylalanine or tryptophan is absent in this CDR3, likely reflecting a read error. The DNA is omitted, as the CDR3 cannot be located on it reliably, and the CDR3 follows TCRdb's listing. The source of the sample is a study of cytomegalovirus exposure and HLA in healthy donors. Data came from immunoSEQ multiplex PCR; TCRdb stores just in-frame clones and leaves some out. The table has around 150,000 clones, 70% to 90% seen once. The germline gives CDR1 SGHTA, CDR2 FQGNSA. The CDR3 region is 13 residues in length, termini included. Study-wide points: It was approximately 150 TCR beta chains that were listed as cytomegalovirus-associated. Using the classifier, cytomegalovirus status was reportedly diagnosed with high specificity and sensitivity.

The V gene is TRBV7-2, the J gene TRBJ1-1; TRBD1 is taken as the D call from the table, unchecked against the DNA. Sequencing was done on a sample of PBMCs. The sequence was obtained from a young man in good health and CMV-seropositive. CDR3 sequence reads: CASSLFTGQPLII.